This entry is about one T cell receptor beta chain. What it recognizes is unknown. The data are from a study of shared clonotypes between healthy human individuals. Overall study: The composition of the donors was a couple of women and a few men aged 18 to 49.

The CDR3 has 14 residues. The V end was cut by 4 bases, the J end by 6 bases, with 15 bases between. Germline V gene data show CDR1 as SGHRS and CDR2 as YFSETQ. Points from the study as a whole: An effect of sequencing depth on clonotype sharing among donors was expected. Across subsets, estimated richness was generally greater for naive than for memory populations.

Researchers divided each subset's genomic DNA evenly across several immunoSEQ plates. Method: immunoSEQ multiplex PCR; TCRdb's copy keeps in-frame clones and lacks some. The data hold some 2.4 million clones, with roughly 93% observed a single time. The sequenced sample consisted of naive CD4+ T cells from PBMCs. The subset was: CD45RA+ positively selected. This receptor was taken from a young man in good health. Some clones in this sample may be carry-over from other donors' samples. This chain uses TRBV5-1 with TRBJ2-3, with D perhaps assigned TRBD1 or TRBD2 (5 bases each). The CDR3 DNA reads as TGCGCCAGCAGCGGCAGTCGGGGACCGGATACGCAGTATTTT. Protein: CASSGSRGPDTQYF. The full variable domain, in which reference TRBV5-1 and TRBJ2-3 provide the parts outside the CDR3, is KAGVTQTPRYLIKTRGQQVTLSCSPISGHRSVSWYQQTPGQGLQFLFEYFSETQRNKGNFPGRFSGRQFSNSRSEMNVSTLELGDSALYLCASSGSRGPDTQYFGPGTRLTVL.